The 2 T cell receptor beta chains below all came from one sample that was sequenced in a study of regulatory and conventional T cells in RAG deficiency. The sorted conventional CD4+ T cells were CD25-low and CD127-high, with genomic DNA sequenced. Clones were sequenced by immunoSEQ multiplex PCR, and TCRdb holds only the in-frame ones, with some missing. The table includes roughly 10,000 clones, 90% to 95% detected once. Specimen: CD4+ effector T cells sorted from blood. These receptors all come from a human donor with RAG deficiency presenting as severe combined immunodeficiency.

The chain couples TRBV10-3 to TRBJ2-5; the match to TRBD1 covers 8 bases. Per germline, CDR1 ENHRY and CDR2 SYGVKD. The CDR3 is 14 amino acids. V shed 9 bases, J shed 4 bases, and the junction held 10 bases outside the gene matches. The CDR3 here is CAMKPGGAGETQYF. CDR3 nucleotides: TGTGCCATGAAACCAGGGGGCGCGGGAGAGACCCAGTACTTC.

The V gene is TRBV30, the J gene TRBJ2-3; tentatively, D is TRBD1 (6 bases). The V gene's germline CDR1 is GTSNPN and CDR2 SVGIG (reference sequence). Trimming shortened V by 0 bases and J by 0 bases, and 7 bases separated the two germline ends. The CDR3 spans 14 residues. The CDR3 sequence is CAWSVQGSTDTQYF. The CDR3 region has the DNA TGTGCCTGGAGTGTACAGGGAAGCACAGATACGCAGTATTTT.